The 32 T cell receptor beta chains presented below share a single source sample, sequenced in a study of shared clonotypes between healthy human individuals. As defined, naive CD8 cells were CD45RO-negative and positively selected for CCR7, with terminally differentiated effector memory CD45RA+ cells excluded. Some clones are missing from TCRdb's copy, which holds only in-frame ones; the method was immunoSEQ multiplex PCR. Of approximately 810,000 clones listed, 92% were seen once; the top ten hold less than 25%. The sample was naive CD8+ T cells sorted from blood. These receptors all come from a man younger than 45 in good health.

The chain uses TRBV18 and TRBJ1-3; D may be TRBD1 (5 bases). V lost 8 bases and J lost 1, with 15 bases in between. There are 15 residues in the CDR3. Germline CDR1 reads KGHSH; CDR2 reads LQKENI. This CDR3 is CASIFLWGSGNTIYF. The CDR3 DNA follows: TGTGCCAGCATCTTCCTTTGGGGGTCTGGAAACACCATATATTTT. The whole variable domain, filled in from reference TRBV18 and TRBJ1-3, reads NAGVMQNPRHLVRRRGQEARLRCSPMKGHSHVYWYRQLPEEGLKFMVYLQKENIIDESGMPKERFSAEFPKEGPSILRIQQVVRGDSAAYFCASIFLWGSGNTIYFGEGSWLTVV.

This clone appeared once. This chain joins TRBV6-1 and TRBJ1-5, with a weak D call TRBD1 (5 bases). This CDR3 region has 13 residues. The germline CDR1 and CDR2 sequences are MNHNS and SASEGT. Trimming removed 7 bases from V and 4 bases from J, with 11 bases in between. Here the CDR3 DNA reads TGTGCCAGCATTAACGGGGCTAATCAGCCCCAGCATTTT. Residues: CASINGANQPQHF.

The rearrangement links TRBV6-6 to TRBJ2-7; 9 nucleotides align to TRBD1. Germline values: CDR1 MNHNY, CDR2 SVGAGI (reference sequence). The CDR3 totals 15 residues. Trimming cost V 6 bases and J 7 bases; bases outside gene matches: 13. CDR3 DNA sequence: TGTGCCAGCAGGGAAACAGGGGGCCAAATAATTGAGCAGTACTTC. Residues: CASRETGGQIIEQYF.

V gene TRBV27 combines with J gene TRBJ1-2; 7 nucleotides match TRBD1. Germline loops: CDR1 MNHEY, CDR2 SMNVEV (reference sequence). V trimming: 3 bases; J trimming: 3 bases; junction bases outside the gene matches: 10. This CDR3 spans 16 amino acids. This CDR3 is CASSFLMTGRYYGYTF. CDR3 nucleotide sequence: TGTGCCAGCAGTTTCCTCATGACAGGGCGTTACTATGGCTACACCTTC.

This clone was found a few times. The rearrangement links TRBV28 to TRBJ2-7, with no clear D. In germline, CDR1 is MDHEN, CDR2 SYDVKM. V was shortened by 8 bases and J by 3 bases, with 17 bases between the two germline ends. CDR3 length: 14 amino acids. This CDR3 is CASRSRARFYEQYF. The CDR3, as DNA: TGTGCCAGCCGTAGTCGGGCTAGATTCTACGAGCAGTACTTC. Full variable domain (missing parts from reference TRBV28 and TRBJ2-7): DVKVTQSSRYLVKRTGEKVFLECVQDMDHENMFWYRQDPGLGLRLIYFSYDVKMKEKGDIPEGYSVSREKKERFSLILESASTNQTSMYLCASRSRARFYEQYFGPGTRLTVT.

The chain couples TRBV13 to TRBJ2-7; 8 nucleotides line up with TRBD2. The ends lost 5 bases at V and 12 bases at J; junction bases unmatched: 18. The CDR3 sequence is 15 residues long. Germline loops: CDR1 PRHDT, CDR2 FYEKMQ (reference sequence). The CDR3 spells CASSPLRGGSGTLYF. CDR3 nucleotide sequence: TGTGCCAGCAGCCCTTTAAGGGGGGGTAGCGGGACGCTGTACTTC.

V usage is TRBV18 and J usage is TRBJ2-5, with D perhaps matching TRBD1 (6 bases). Looked up from germline, CDR1 is KGHSH and CDR2 is LQKENI. This CDR3 has 19 amino acids. V lost 5 bases and J 1 base, leaving 26 bases between the germline ends. In DNA, the CDR3 is TGTGCCAGCTCAAAACCCTATAAAACGGGACACCTTTTCCAAGAGACCCAGTACTTC. This translates into CASSKPYKTGHLFQETQYF.

The table lists this clone with a count of one. The same CDR3 also results from other DNA sequences found in this sample. This sequence joins TRBV7-9 and TRBJ2-7, with D unresolved. CDR1 is SEHNR, CDR2 FQNEAQ, per germline (reference sequence). With 0 bases removed from V and 0 bases from J, the gap between germline ends came to 3 bases. The CDR3 loop spans 13 amino acids. CDR3 bases: TGTGCCAGCAGCTTAGCGTCCTCCTACGAGCAGTACTTC. It encodes CASSLASSYEQYF.

The chain recombines TRBV2 with TRBJ2-7; no firm D call. The CDR3 is made up of 18 amino acids. Germline assignment: CDR1 SNHLY and CDR2 FYNNEI. The V and J ends lost 2 bases and 4 bases respectively, with 24 bases between them. The CDR3 region is CASSELEQVVPRYYEQYF. CDR3 coding DNA: TGTGCCAGCAGTGAACTTGAGCAGGTGGTTCCAAGGTATTACGAGCAGTACTTC.

The chain has TRBV4-1 and TRBJ2-7; D may be TRBD2 (6 bases). The CDR3 totals 15 residues. In germline, CDR1 is MGHRA, CDR2 YSYEKL. Trimming cost V 5 bases and J 7 bases, with 21 bases left between them. CDR3: CASSGHGTSSWEQYF. As DNA, the CDR3 is TGCGCCAGCAGCGGACATGGGACTTCTTCTTGGGAGCAGTACTTC.

Here the CDR3 reads CASRPASSYEQYF. CDR3 coding DNA: TGTGCCAGCAGGCCCGCTAGCTCCTACGAGCAGTACTTC. The chain links TRBV2 to TRBJ2-7; D not certain. V was pared by 6 bases and J by 0 bases, with 9 bases between. The CDR3 runs to 13 residues. Per the germline V gene, CDR1 is SNHLY and CDR2 is FYNNEI.

The chain links TRBV2 to TRBJ2-1; TRBD2 matches at 10 bases. The CDR3 contains 14 residues. V was clipped by 4 bases and J by 7 bases; unmatched bases: 4. Germline CDR1 and CDR2: SNHLY and FYNNEI. In DNA form, the CDR3 reads TGTGCCAGCAGTGCTAGCGGGAGTCGTAATGAGCAGTTCTTC. This gives the protein CASSASGSRNEQFF. The variable domain in full, with the rest retrieved from reference TRBV2 and TRBJ2-1, is EPEVTQTPSHQVTQMGQEVILRCVPISNHLYFYWYRQILGQKVEFLVSFYNNEISEKSEIFDDQFSVERPDGSNFTLKIRSTKLEDSAMYFCASSASGSRNEQFFGPGTRLTVL.

J is TRBJ1-2 and V is TRBV19; TRBD1 might be the D (5 bases). Trimming pared 6 bases from V and 9 bases from J, leaving 8 bases between. Germline V gene sequence: CDR1 LNHDA, CDR2 SQIVND (reference sequence). The CDR3 is made up of 10 amino acids. CDR3 in amino acids: CASRGTRYTF. In nucleotides, the CDR3 is TGTGCCAGTAGGGGGACTCGCTACACCTTC. Complete variable domain (other parts from reference TRBV19 and TRBJ1-2): DGGITQSPKYLFRKEGQNVTLSCEQNLNHDAMYWYRQDPGQGLRLIYYSQIVNDFQKGDIAEGYSVSREKKESFPLTVTSAQKNPTAFYLCASRGTRYTFGSGTRLTVV.

CDR3 coding DNA: TGTGCCAGCAGTGTTAACACTGAAGCTTTCTTT. Amino acids: CASSVNTEAFF. The chain combines TRBV25-1 with TRBJ1-1, with D uncertain. V lost 4 bases to trimming and J lost 2 bases, with 2 bases between them. Germline loops: CDR1 MGHDK, CDR2 SYGVNS. The CDR3 covers 11 residues. Full variable domain (outside the CDR3, taken from reference TRBV25-1 and TRBJ1-1): EADIYQTPRYLVIGTGKKITLECSQTMGHDKMYWYQQDPGMELHLIHYSYGVNSTEKGDLSSESTVSRIRTEHFPLTLESARPSHTSQYLCASSVNTEAFFGQGTRLTVV.

This clone has a single count. V gene TRBV5-1 combines with J gene TRBJ2-3; 9 bases line up with TRBD2. Germline V lookup: CDR1 SGHRS, CDR2 YFSETQ. This CDR3 is 15 amino acids long. The V gene end was trimmed by 5 bases and the J gene end by 0 bases; junction bases not matched to a gene: 4. Here the CDR3 DNA reads TGCGCCAGCAGACAAACTAGCGGGAGCACAGATACGCAGTATTTT. As protein: CASRQTSGSTDTQYF. The whole variable domain, remainder taken from reference TRBV5-1 and TRBJ2-3, is KAGVTQTPRYLIKTRGQQVTLSCSPISGHRSVSWYQQTPGQGLQFLFEYFSETQRNKGNFPGRFSGRQFSNSRSEMNVSTLELGDSALYLCASRQTSGSTDTQYFGPGTRLTVL.

The V gene is TRBV11-2, the J gene TRBJ2-1; D remains unclear. In germline, CDR1 is SGHAT, CDR2 FQNNGV. The V end lost 5 bases, the J end lost 5 bases, and 13 bases lay between the germline ends. This CDR3 contains 14 residues. The DNA of the CDR3 is TGTGCCAGCAGCCCCCGATCAGGAAACAATGAGCAGTTCTTC. It specifies CASSPRSGNNEQFF.

The rearrangement uses TRBV18 and TRBJ2-2; 7 positions agree with TRBD1. This CDR3 region has 17 residues. V shed 5 bases and J 1 base; nucleotides not matched to a gene: 10. CDR1 KGHSH and CDR2 LQKENI come from the germline V gene. The CDR3 sequence is CASSSQANRGNTGELFF. DNA for the CDR3: TGTGCCAGCTCATCTCAGGCCAACAGGGGGAACACCGGGGAGCTGTTTTTT.

As DNA, the CDR3 is TGTGCCAGTAGTATGACTAGCGGGAGTCCCAATGAGCAGTTCTTC. This gives the protein CASSMTSGSPNEQFF. The chain carries TRBV19 and TRBJ2-1, with 12 nucleotides matching TRBD2. CDR1 LNHDA and CDR2 SQIVND come from the germline V gene (reference sequence). V dropped 3 bases and J dropped 6; count of bases not matched to a gene: 3. The CDR3 is made up of 15 amino acids.

As DNA, the CDR3 is TGTGCCAGCAGTTCGAGCCTCGCAGATACGCAGTATTTT. It encodes CASSSSLADTQYF. V is TRBV6-5 and J is TRBJ2-3; D gene uncertain. Germline values: CDR1 MNHEY, CDR2 SVGAGI. The CDR3 is 13 residues long. V was clipped by 4 bases and J by 4 bases, with 9 bases between them.

This clone occurred once. The V and J genes are TRBV5-4 and TRBJ2-1; 8 bases are shared with TRBD1. With 4 bases clipped from V and 0 bases from J, the junction kept 6 bases outside the gene matches. This CDR3 contains 16 residues. CDR1 is SGHNT and CDR2 is YYREEE in the germline V gene (reference sequence). DNA of the CDR3: TGTGCCAGCAGCCCTTGGACAGGGAGCTCCTACAATGAGCAGTTCTTC. Protein sequence: CASSPWTGSSYNEQFF.

This chain connects TRBV19 to TRBJ2-3, with 7 positions matching TRBD1. The CDR3 has 14 amino acids. The germline gives CDR1 LNHDA, CDR2 SQIVND (reference sequence). Losses at the gene ends were 3 bases for V and 1 base for J; bases not matched to a gene: 1. The CDR3 loop reads CASSITGGTDTQYF. CDR3 sequence (DNA): TGTGCCAGTAGTATCACAGGGGGCACAGATACGCAGTATTTT.

This chain uses TRBV29-1 with TRBJ2-1, with D possibly called TRBD1 or TRBD2 (5 bases each). CDR3 length: 11 amino acids. V lost 5 bases, J lost 10 bases, and 12 bases lay in between. Germline CDR1 reads SQVTM; CDR2 reads ANQGSEA. The CDR3 reads CSVRGRREQFF. The CDR3 DNA follows: TGCAGCGTTCGGGGACGGAGGGAGCAGTTCTTC.

The chain has TRBV28 and TRBJ2-2; no firm D call. CDR1 MDHEN and CDR2 SYDVKM come from the germline V gene. Trimming removed 2 bases from V and 6 bases from J, with 1 base in between. CDR3 size: 11 residues. Here the CDR3 reads CASSLPGELFF. The CDR3 region has the DNA TGTGCCAGCAGTTTACCCGGGGAGCTGTTTTTT.

This rearrangement joins TRBV19 to TRBJ2-7; 11 bases map to TRBD1. This CDR3 comprises 13 residues. Germline V gives CDR1 LNHDA, CDR2 SQIVND (reference sequence). J gave up 7 bases and V 7 bases, and 6 bases lay outside the gene matches. The CDR3 DNA reads as TGTGCCAGTAAGGGACAGGGGGTAGGTGAGCAGTACTTC. Protein sequence: CASKGQGVGEQYF.

As to this clone: The same CDR3 can be traced to other DNA sequences in this sample. This chain connects TRBV7-9 to TRBJ2-7, with TRBD1 matching 7 bases. J gave up 1 base and V 5 bases, and 5 bases lay outside the gene matches. Germline V CDR1 and CDR2: SEHNR, FQNEAQ (reference sequence). This CDR3 is 14 amino acids long. The DNA for the CDR3 is TGTGCCAGCAGCCCACCGGGACAGTCCTACGAGCAGTACTTC. Translating gives CASSPPGQSYEQYF.

The V and J genes are TRBV11-2 and TRBJ2-7; D is perhaps TRBD2 (6 bases). V was shortened by 3 bases and J by 2 bases, with 17 bases between the two germline ends. Germline V gene sequence: CDR1 SGHAT, CDR2 FQNNGV. This CDR3 region has 16 residues. CDR3 nucleotide sequence: TGTGCCAGCAGCTTTACGACTACGGCGGGACCCTACGAGCAGTACTTC. Translating it yields CASSFTTTAGPYEQYF.

The chain uses TRBV28 and TRBJ2-6; 7 bases align to TRBD1. V lost 5 bases, J lost 2 bases, and 18 bases stayed unmatched. Germline values: CDR1 MDHEN, CDR2 SYDVKM. The CDR3 runs to 20 residues. CDR3 coding DNA: TGTGCCAGCAGTCCGATCTTCCGGGACAGCTTTCGTCCTGGGGCCAACGTCCTGACTTTC. It is translated as CASSPIFRDSFRPGANVLTF.

The chain uses TRBV7-2 and TRBJ2-1; D is unclear. The CDR3 sequence is 13 residues long. V lost 1 base, J lost 2 bases, and 3 bases lay in between. CDR1 is SGHTA and CDR2 is FQGNSA in the germline V gene. CDR3 amino acids: CASSLDAYNEQFF. DNA for the CDR3: TGTGCCAGCAGCTTAGACGCCTACAATGAGCAGTTCTTC.

The chain combines TRBV27 with TRBJ2-5; TRBD1 aligns across 10 bases. There are 17 residues in the CDR3. With 6 bases clipped from V and 1 base from J, the junction kept 11 bases outside the gene matches. The V gene's germline CDR1 is MNHEY and CDR2 SMNVEV (reference sequence). The CDR3, as DNA: TGTGCCAGCAGCTCTGGACAGGGGGAATGGTTCCAAGAGACCCAGTACTTC. Its protein is CASSSGQGEWFQETQYF.

Worth noting for this clone: Other DNA sequences in this sample translate to the same CDR3. The chain has TRBV6-6 and TRBJ1-1; no firm D call. Germline CDR1 and CDR2: MNHNY and SVGAGI (reference sequence). The CDR3 loop spans 13 amino acids. The V gene lost 0 bases and the J gene lost 5 bases, with 7 bases spanning the gap. The CDR3 DNA follows: TGTGCCAGCAGTTACTCCGTCGGTACTGAAGCTTTCTTT. As protein: CASSYSVGTEAFF.

About this clone itself: The same CDR3 arises from other DNA sequences in this sample as well. The chain combines TRBV4-3 with TRBJ2-1; weak D call: TRBD2 (6 bases). The CDR3 loop spans 15 amino acids. V was cut by 1 base and J by 0 bases, with 7 bases left in between. CDR1 and CDR2 from the germline V gene are LGHNA and YSLEER. Here the CDR3 reads CASSQGGGSYNEQFF. In nucleotides, the CDR3 is TGCGCCAGCAGCCAAGGGGGAGGCTCCTACAATGAGCAGTTCTTC.

The rearrangement uses TRBV6-5 and TRBJ2-1; D not certain. This CDR3 is built from 15 residues. The V end lost 5 bases, the J end lost 2 bases, and 13 bases lay between the germline ends. The germline gives CDR1 MNHEY, CDR2 SVGAGI. The CDR3 bases are TGTGCCAGCAGTGCAGGCAAAAAGCCCTACAATGAGCAGTTCTTC. Its translation is CASSAGKKPYNEQFF.